This T cell receptor beta chain was identified during a study of shared clonotypes between healthy human individuals. Study-level information: A couple of female and three male donors aged 18 to 49 were enrolled.

CDR3 length equals 14 residues. Germline V lookup: CDR1 GTSNPN, CDR2 SVGIG (reference sequence). Trimming at V came to 5 bases and at J to 3 bases, leaving 6 bases not matched to a gene. The assay was carried out at the deep level. Genomic DNA per cell subset filled all wells of several immunoSEQ plates. Clones were read by immunoSEQ multiplex PCR, and TCRdb kept only the in-frame ones, dropping some. In the table there are 600,000 to 750,000 clones, approximately 72% of which are singletons. This TCR derives from a woman in her twenties or thirties in good health. The sequenced sample consisted of memory CD4+ T cells sorted from blood. Subset defined: CD45RA-negative fraction. The J gene is TRBJ2-7, the V gene TRBV30; 11 bases match TRBD2. The CDR3 loop reads CAWEEGTSGYEQYF. The CDR3 DNA reads as TGTGCCTGGGAGGAGGGGACTAGCGGCTACGAGCAGTACTTC.